The present T cell receptor (beta chain) was sequenced within a study of blood T cell repertoires in COVID-19. Whole-study context: There were acute and convalescent COVID-19 samples, and they came from the United States, Italy and Spain. The cDNA or gDNA used as material had been derived from T cells, B-cell-depleted T cells, or PBMCs.

Authors' processing steps: Estimation of nucleated cell counts was performed using reference gene primer amplification. Produced via immunoSEQ multiplex PCR; TCRdb's table is partial and in-frame only. V and J calls and clone size are those listed in that table; D and trimming were worked out from the DNA. The sample contains fewer than 250,000 clones, around 83% of which appear only once. Specimen: peripheral blood. This TCR derives from a woman in her fifties or sixties with acute or convalescent COVID-19.

CDR3 region: CASSSPAGEQFF. In DNA, the CDR3 is TGCGCCAGCAGCAGTCCCGCGGGAGAGCAGTTCTTC. V gene TRBV4-1 combines with J gene TRBJ2-1; maybe TRBD2 (6 bases). Germline values: CDR1 MGHRA, CDR2 YSYEKL. Trimming pared 5 bases from V and 10 bases from J, leaving 12 bases between. The CDR3 is 12 amino acids.